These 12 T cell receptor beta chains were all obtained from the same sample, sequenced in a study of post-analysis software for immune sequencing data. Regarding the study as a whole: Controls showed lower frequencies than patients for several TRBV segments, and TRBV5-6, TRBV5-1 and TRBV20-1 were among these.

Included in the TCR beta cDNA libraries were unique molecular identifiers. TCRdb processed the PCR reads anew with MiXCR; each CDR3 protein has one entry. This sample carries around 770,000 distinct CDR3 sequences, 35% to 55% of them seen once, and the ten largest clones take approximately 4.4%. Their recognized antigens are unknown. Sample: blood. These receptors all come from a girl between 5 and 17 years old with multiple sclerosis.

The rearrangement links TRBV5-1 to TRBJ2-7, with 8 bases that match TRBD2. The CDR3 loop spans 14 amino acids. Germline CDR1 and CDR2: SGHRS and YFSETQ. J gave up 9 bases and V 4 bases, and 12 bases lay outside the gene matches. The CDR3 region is CASSQGLGPHGQYF. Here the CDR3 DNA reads TGCGCCAGCAGCCAGGGACTAGGACCCCACGGGCAGTACTTC.

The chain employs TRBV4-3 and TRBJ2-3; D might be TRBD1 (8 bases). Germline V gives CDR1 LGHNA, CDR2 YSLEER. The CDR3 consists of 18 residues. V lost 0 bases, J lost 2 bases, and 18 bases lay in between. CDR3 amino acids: CASSQDPSTGGATDTQYF. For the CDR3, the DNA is TGCGCCAGCAGCCAAGACCCATCAACAGGGGGGGCCACAGATACGCAGTATTTT.

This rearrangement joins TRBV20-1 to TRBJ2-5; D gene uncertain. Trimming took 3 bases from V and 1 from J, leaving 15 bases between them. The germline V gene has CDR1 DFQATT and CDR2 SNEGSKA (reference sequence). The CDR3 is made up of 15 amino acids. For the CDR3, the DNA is TGCAGTGCTAGCCCGGACGGAATCAGCCAAGAGACCCAGTACTTC. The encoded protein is CSASPDGISQETQYF.

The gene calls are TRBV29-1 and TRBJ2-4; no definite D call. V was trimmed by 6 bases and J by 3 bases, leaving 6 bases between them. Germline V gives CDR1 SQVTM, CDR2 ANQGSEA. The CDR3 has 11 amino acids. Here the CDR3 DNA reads TGCAGCGTCCGATACAAAAACATTCAGTACTTC. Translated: CSVRYKNIQYF.

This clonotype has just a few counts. The CDR3 nucleotides are TGTGCCAGCAGCCTTTACGGGACTAGCGGGAACAATGAGCAGTACTTC. It translates to CASSLYGTSGNNEQYF. V gene TRBV7-3 combines with J gene TRBJ2-1; 13 positions agree with TRBD2. The end of the DNA fits TRBJ2-7 better, so the J call may be wrong. Germline loops: CDR1 SGHTA, CDR2 FQGTGA. This CDR3 spans 16 amino acids.

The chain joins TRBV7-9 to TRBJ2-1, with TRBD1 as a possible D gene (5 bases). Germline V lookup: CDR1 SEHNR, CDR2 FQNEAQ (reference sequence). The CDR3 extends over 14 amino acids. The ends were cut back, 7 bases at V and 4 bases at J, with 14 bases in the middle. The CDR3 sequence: CASTGFDSYNEQFF. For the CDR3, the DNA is TGTGCCAGCACCGGATTTGACAGTTACAATGAGCAGTTCTTC. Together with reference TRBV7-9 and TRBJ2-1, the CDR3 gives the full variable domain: DTGVSQNPRHKITKRGQNVTFRCDPISEHNRLYWYRQTLGQGPEFLTYFQNEAQLEKSRLLSDRFSAERPKGSFSTLEIQRTEQGDSAMYLCASTGFDSYNEQFFGPGTRLTVL.

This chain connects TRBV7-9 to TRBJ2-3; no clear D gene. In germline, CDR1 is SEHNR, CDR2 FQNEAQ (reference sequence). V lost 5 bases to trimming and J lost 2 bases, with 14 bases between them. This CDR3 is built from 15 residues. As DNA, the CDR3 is TGTGCCAGCAGCATTAGGTCCAGTACCACAGATACGCAGTATTTT. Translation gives CASSIRSSTTDTQYF. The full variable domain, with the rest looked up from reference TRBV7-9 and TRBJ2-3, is DTGVSQNPRHKITKRGQNVTFRCDPISEHNRLYWYRQTLGQGPEFLTYFQNEAQLEKSRLLSDRFSAERPKGSFSTLEIQRTEQGDSAMYLCASSIRSSTTDTQYFGPGTRLTVL.

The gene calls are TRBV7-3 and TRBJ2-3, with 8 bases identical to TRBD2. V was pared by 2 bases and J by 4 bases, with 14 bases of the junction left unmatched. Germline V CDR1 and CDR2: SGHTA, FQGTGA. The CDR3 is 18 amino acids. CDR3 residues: CASSLLAGDLPWSDTQYF. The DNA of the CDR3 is TGTGCCAGCAGCTTACTAGCGGGCGACCTCCCCTGGTCAGATACGCAGTATTTT.

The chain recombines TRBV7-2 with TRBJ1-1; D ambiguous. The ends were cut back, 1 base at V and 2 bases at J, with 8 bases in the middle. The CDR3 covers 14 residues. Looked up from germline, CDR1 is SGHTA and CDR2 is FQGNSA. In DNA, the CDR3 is TGTGCCAGCAGCTTAGATAACAGAAACACTGAAGCTTTCTTT. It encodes CASSLDNRNTEAFF.

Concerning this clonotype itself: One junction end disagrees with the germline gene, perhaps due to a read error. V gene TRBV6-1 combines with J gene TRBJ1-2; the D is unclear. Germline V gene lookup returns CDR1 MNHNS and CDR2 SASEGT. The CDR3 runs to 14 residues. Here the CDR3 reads CASREDGRARGYTF. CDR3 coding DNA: TGTGCCAGCAGAGAAGACGGGAGAGCACGAGGCTACACCTTC.

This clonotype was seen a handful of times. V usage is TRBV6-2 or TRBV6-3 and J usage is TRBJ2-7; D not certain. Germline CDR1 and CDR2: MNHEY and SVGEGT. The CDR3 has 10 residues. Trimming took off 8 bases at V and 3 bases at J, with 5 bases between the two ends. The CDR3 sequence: CASYSYEQYF. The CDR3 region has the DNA TGTGCCAGCTATAGCTACGAGCAGTACTTC.

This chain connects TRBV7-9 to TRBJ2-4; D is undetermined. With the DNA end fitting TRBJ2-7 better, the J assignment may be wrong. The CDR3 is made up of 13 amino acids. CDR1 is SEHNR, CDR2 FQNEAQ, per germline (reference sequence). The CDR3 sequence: CASSFEVIDEQYF. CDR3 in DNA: TGTGCCAGCAGCTTTGAAGTAATAGACGAGCAGTACTTC.